The entry below describes one T cell receptor (beta chain). Its antigen is currently unknown. The entry originates in a study of follicular helper T cells after annual influenza vaccination. Study results and limitations: Yearly vaccinations repeatedly recalled conserved clonotypes in ICOS+CD38+ cTfh.

Time point defined: 2013-2014 season, 7 days after vaccination. The protocol was immunoSEQ multiplex PCR, while the TCRdb copy is restricted to in-frame clones and leaves out a portion. The data hold 9,500 to 10,000 clones, with 80% to 85% observed a single time. Material: CXCR5- memory CD4+ T cells sorted from blood, obtained 7 days after influenza vaccination. This sequence was found in an adult who received the influenza vaccine.

In DNA form, the CDR3 reads TGTGCCAGCAGCCAAGATACGGGGAGCAATGGCTACACCTTC. The encoded protein is CASSQDTGSNGYTF. The chain couples TRBV4-2 to TRBJ1-2, with D unresolved. CDR1 LGHNA and CDR2 YNFKEQ come from the germline V gene. Trimming pared 0 bases from V and 6 bases from J, leaving 11 bases between. There are 14 residues in the CDR3.